A single T cell receptor beta chain is shown here with its context. The antigen is unknown. The entry originates in a study of T cells expressing NK-cell markers. Turning to the study itself: There were seven HCMV-seropositive donors and one seronegative donor among the eight sequenced.

Findings and caveats of the study: The study found these clonotypes also leading the CD3+CD56-NKG2C+ fraction in a few donors. More than 5 donors had dominant NKG2C+ clonotypes that comprised about 1.0-8% of their CD8+ T cells.

CDR1 and CDR2 (germline): DFQATT, SNEGSKA (reference sequence). The CDR3 covers 16 residues. TCRdb re-called the 5' RACE reads, yielding one record per CDR3 amino acid sequence without DNA. The ten most abundant clones cover less than 7.5% of a sample with roughly 420,000 distinct CDR3 sequences. The sample comprised blood T cells: a sorted CD56 or NKG2C T cell subset, CD4+ or CD8+ T cells, or bulk PBMC T cells (not recorded which). The clonotype was recovered from a woman aged 18 to 75 in good health. The chain links TRBV20-1 to TRBJ2-1; the D call from TCRdb, TRBD2, cannot be confirmed without DNA. CDR3 loop: CSARAGTYVGYNEQFF.